The 18 T cell receptor beta chains below come from one sample, sequenced in a study of T-cell memory formation after mild COVID-19. Using its own MiXCR run on the 5' RACE reads, TCRdb lists one record per CDR3 protein. Of 240,000 or so distinct CDR3 sequences in the sample, 8.5% to 9.5% were seen once. Sample: PBMCs or a T cell subset sorted from them (not recorded which). All receptors derive from a man between 18 and 29 years old who had mild COVID-19 (a few samples of this study predate the infection). Cell type and time point are not known.

This clonotype was counted only a few times. This chain connects TRBV20-1 to TRBJ1-5, with no clear D. Germline V gene data show CDR1 as DFQATT and CDR2 as SNEGSKA (reference sequence). The ends were cut back, 0 bases at V and 9 bases at J, with 18 bases in the middle. The CDR3 loop spans 15 amino acids. CDR3 protein: CSARDLWAANRPQHF. The CDR3 region has the DNA TGCAGTGCTAGAGATCTTTGGGCAGCTAATAGGCCCCAGCATTTT.

The V call is TRBV6-1, the J call TRBJ1-2; D may be TRBD1 (5 bases). The V gene lost 7 bases and the J gene lost 12 bases, with 15 bases spanning the gap. CDR3 size: 11 residues. Germline V gene lookup returns CDR1 MNHNS and CDR2 SASEGT. CDR3 in amino acids: CASTRRGKDTF. The CDR3 nucleotides read TGTGCCAGCACCCGGCGGGGGAAAGACACCTTC.

The rearrangement joins TRBV4-2 to TRBJ2-7; tentatively, D is TRBD2 (5 bases). Per germline, CDR1 LGHNA and CDR2 YNFKEQ. The V and J ends lost 1 base and 4 bases respectively, with 14 bases between them. CDR3 length equals 15 residues. The CDR3 nucleotides read TGTGCCAGCAGCCAAGGGGCGGAGCGGTTGTACGAGCAGTACTTC. Protein sequence: CASSQGAERLYEQYF.

The chain employs TRBV4-3 and TRBJ1-3; unclear D gene. The CDR3 consists of 14 residues. Between the trimmed V and J ends, which lost 0 bases and 0 bases, there was a span of 3 bases. Germline V gene lookup returns CDR1 LGHNA and CDR2 YSLEER. The CDR3 DNA reads TGCGCCAGCAGCCAAGAAAGCTCTGGAAACACCATATATTTT. This translates into CASSQESSGNTIYF.

This chain links TRBV7-9 with TRBJ1-1; D gene uncertain. The CDR3 is 15 amino acids. V lost 3 bases and J 3 bases, leaving 14 bases between the germline ends. CDR1 and CDR2 from the germline V gene are SEHNR and FQNEAQ (reference sequence). This chain's CDR3 is CASSFWQPPDTEAFF. CDR3 coding DNA: TGTGCCAGCAGCTTTTGGCAGCCCCCCGACACTGAAGCTTTCTTT.

The chain couples TRBV12-3 or TRBV12-4 to TRBJ1-6, with a tentative D call TRBD1 (6 bases). CDR3 length: 14 amino acids. With 6 bases removed from V and 10 bases from J, the gap between germline ends came to 16 bases. Written as DNA, the CDR3 is TGTGCCAGCAGGAAACAGGGATCGGGGTCACCCCTCCACTTT. It encodes CASRKQGSGSPLHF.

The chain links TRBV4-3 to TRBJ2-3; 7 positions match TRBD1. The CDR3 totals 15 residues. Per germline, CDR1 LGHNA and CDR2 YSLEER. The V gene end was trimmed by 0 bases and the J gene end by 7 bases; junction bases not matched to a gene: 7. As DNA, the CDR3 is TGCGCCAGCAGCCAAGATAACAGGGGCCACTATACGCAGTATTTT. Translating gives CASSQDNRGHYTQYF.

The chain couples TRBV6-5 to TRBJ1-1; maybe TRBD1 (5 bases). The length of the CDR3 is 13 residues. Trimming left V 10 bases short and J 1 base short, with 13 bases between. The V gene's germline CDR1 is MNHEY and CDR2 SVGAGI. The chain's CDR3 is CAIGRRGNTEAFF. The CDR3 coding sequence is TGTGCCATCGGGCGGAGGGGGAACACTGAAGCTTTCTTT.

The chain uses TRBV11-2 and TRBJ1-1; no clear D. Trimming stripped 1 base from V and 4 bases from J, with 10 bases between. The CDR3 extends over 14 amino acids. CDR1 SGHAT and CDR2 FQNNGV come from the germline V gene. Here the CDR3 reads CASSLARSGTEAFF. As DNA, the CDR3 is TGTGCCAGCAGCTTAGCACGGTCCGGCACTGAAGCTTTCTTT.

This clonotype showed up just a few times. This chain links TRBV4-3 with TRBJ2-1; 9 bases are a match to TRBD1. The germline CDR1 and CDR2 sequences are LGHNA and YSLEER. The CDR3 sequence is 14 residues long. Trimming took 1 base from V and 8 from J; bases not matched to a gene: 3. The CDR3 loop is CASSQGDRVDEQFF. CDR3 DNA: TGCGCCAGCAGCCAAGGGGACAGGGTAGATGAGCAGTTCTTC.

The chain joins TRBV3-1 to TRBJ2-5; D ambiguous. Per the germline V gene, CDR1 is LGHDT and CDR2 is YNNKEL (reference sequence). Trimming stripped 0 bases from V and 4 bases from J, with 9 bases between. The CDR3 runs 14 residues. CDR3 bases: TGTGCCAGCAGCCAAGATCTGGGTCGAGAGACCCAGTACTTC. Its protein product is CASSQDLGRETQYF.

This clonotype has only a few counts. The V gene is TRBV3-1, the J gene TRBJ1-1; D not resolved. Between the trimmed V and J ends, which lost 3 bases and 3 bases, there was a span of 11 bases. Germline CDR1 reads LGHDT; CDR2 reads YNNKEL (reference sequence). The CDR3 contains 14 residues. CDR3 in DNA: TGTGCCAGCAGCCAGGGCCGGGAGGACACTGAAGCTTTCTTT. This translates into CASSQGREDTEAFF. Looking up the rest from reference TRBV3-1 and TRBJ1-1 gives the full variable domain: DTAVSQTPKYLVTQMGNDKSIKCEQNLGHDTMYWYKQDSKKFLKIMFSYNNKELIINETVPNRFSPKSPDKAHLNLHINSLELGDSAVYFCASSQGREDTEAFFGQGTRLTVV.

This clonotype was recorded a few times. This chain joins TRBV3-1 and TRBJ2-5; D is ambiguous. V lost 2 bases to trimming and J lost 3 bases, with 13 bases between them. Germline CDR1 is LGHDT and CDR2 is YNNKEL (reference sequence). The CDR3 covers 15 residues. The CDR3 sequence is CASSQQIDWKETQYF. In nucleotides, the CDR3 is TGTGCCAGCAGCCAACAAATTGACTGGAAAGAGACCCAGTACTTC.

The chain uses TRBV10-2 and TRBJ2-7; D is perhaps TRBD1 (6 bases). The CDR3 contains 13 residues. Trimming removed 6 bases from V and 1 base from J, with 10 bases in between. Germline-derived CDR1 and CDR2 are WSHSY and SAAADI. The CDR3 here is CASRQGRSYEQYV. The CDR3 DNA sequence: TGCGCCAGCAGGCAGGGGAGATCCTACGAGCAGTACGTC.

V is TRBV5-1 and J is TRBJ1-1; D remains unclear. The CDR3 has 16 amino acids. V shed 0 bases and J shed 0 bases, with 12 bases lying between them. Per germline, CDR1 SGHRS and CDR2 YFSETQ. Written as DNA, the CDR3 is TGCGCCAGCAGCTTGGACTTTCCGGGTCTGAACACTGAAGCTTTCTTT. Translated: CASSLDFPGLNTEAFF.

The chain couples TRBV12-3 or TRBV12-4 to TRBJ2-1; 11 bases align to TRBD2. Trimming cost V 9 bases and J 4 bases; bases outside gene matches: 14. The CDR3 runs to 17 residues. The CDR3 region has the DNA TGTGCCAGTAAAAGTTTGCTAGCGGGGGGTCGGTACAATGAGCAGTTCTTC. It specifies CASKSLLAGGRYNEQFF.

This clonotype was seen repeatedly, ten times or more. V gene TRBV5-1 combines with J gene TRBJ2-1, with TRBD2 matching over 11 bases. This CDR3 spans 17 amino acids. Germline CDR1 and CDR2: SGHRS and YFSETQ. With V trimmed by 7 bases and J by 3 bases, 12 bases remained unmatched. The CDR3 nucleotides are TGCGCCAGCGGGGATAGCGGGGGGGCCGAGTTCTACAATGAGCAGTTCTTC. Its protein is CASGDSGGAEFYNEQFF.

The chain combines TRBV7-2 with TRBJ2-3, with TRBD2 identical over 8 bases. In germline, CDR1 is SGHTA, CDR2 FQGNSA. Trimming took 2 bases from V and 7 from J; bases not matched to a gene: 8. This CDR3 has 15 residues. CDR3 sequence (DNA): TGTGCCAGCAGCTTATCCTCAGCGGGGGTGAATACGCAGTATTTT. Translated, it gives CASSLSSAGVNTQYF.